A single sample gave rise to the 9 T cell receptor beta chains below, sequenced in a study of regulatory T cells in long-lasting Graves disease. CDR3 regions were amplified by Arm-PCR using iRepertoire HTBI primers to build TCR beta libraries. Each CDR3 protein is one row after TCRdb ran MiXCR on the multiplex PCR reads. The sample holds around 510,000 distinct CDR3 sequences, more than 20% seen once. Time point here: persistent/refractory GD, antithyroid drugs over 5 years with positive TRAb. Isolated PBMC RNA provided the starting material for the TCR library. The sample in question was peripheral blood mononuclear cells (PBMCs), obtained when the disease was refractory, from a patient treated with antithyroid drugs. These receptors all stem from a female donor with Graves disease.

This clonotype was counted ten times or more. V is TRBV14 and J is TRBJ2-5; no definite D call. This CDR3 comprises 13 residues. Per the germline V gene, CDR1 is SGHDN and CDR2 is FVKESK. Trimming pared 0 bases from V and 6 bases from J, leaving 8 bases between. As DNA, the CDR3 is TGTGCCAGCAGCCAAGATATGGAGAAGACCCAGTACTTC. This encodes CASSQDMEKTQYF.

Ten or more counts support this clonotype. The chain carries TRBV12-3 or TRBV12-4 and TRBJ1-1, with 10 bases matching TRBD1. The CDR3 length is 14 residues. Trimming removed 6 bases from V and 4 bases from J; junction bases left unmatched: 5. The CDR3 protein is CASSPTGGITEAFF. CDR3 coding DNA: TGTGCCAGCAGCCCGACAGGGGGCATCACTGAAGCTTTCTTT.

This clonotype has ten or more counts. The chain uses TRBV6-1 and TRBJ2-5; the match to TRBD2 covers 8 bases. V shed 7 bases, J shed 1 base, and the junction held 8 bases outside the gene matches. The CDR3 has 15 residues. CDR1 and CDR2 from the germline V gene are MNHNS and SASEGT. CDR3 coding DNA: TGTGCCAGCACCGTAGTCAGCGGGAGCCAAGAGACCCAGTACTTC. Translating it yields CASTVVSGSQETQYF.

V and J are TRBV4-3 and TRBJ2-7, with 9 bases that match TRBD1. From germline, CDR1 is LGHNA and CDR2 YSLEER. The CDR3 length is 11 residues. CDR3 bases: TGCGGTCACAGACAGGGGGACGAGCAGTACTTC. This translates into CGHRQGDEQYF.

This clonotype was detected many times. The chain joins TRBV19 to TRBJ2-7, with 9 bases that match TRBD1. Losses at the gene ends were 3 bases for V and 3 bases for J; bases not matched to a gene: 6. CDR1 LNHDA and CDR2 SQIVND come from the germline V gene (reference sequence). The CDR3 sequence is 15 residues long. CDR3 sequence reads: CASSIRGTGSYEQYF. The DNA of the CDR3 is TGTGCCAGTAGTATCAGAGGGACAGGGAGCTACGAGCAGTACTTC.

This clonotype showed up many times. This chain links TRBV6-2 or TRBV6-3 with TRBJ2-5; D is unresolved. V gave up 1 base and J gave up 2 bases, with 8 bases separating them. This CDR3 spans 14 amino acids. CDR1 MNHEY and CDR2 SVGEGT come from the germline V gene. CDR3 in amino acids: CASSYLATQETQYF. CDR3 DNA sequence: TGTGCCAGCAGTTACTTGGCAACTCAAGAGACCCAGTACTTC.

This clonotype was seen at least ten times. The chain carries TRBV30 and TRBJ1-3, with 8 positions matching TRBD1. The V segment lost 4 bases and the J segment 4 bases; nucleotides outside the gene matches: 6. This CDR3 region has 14 residues. CDR1 and CDR2 (germline): GTSNPN, SVGIG (reference sequence). CDR3 region: CAWTGAGGGNTIYF. DNA for the CDR3: TGTGCCTGGACAGGGGCAGGGGGCGGAAACACCATATATTTT.

This clonotype was picked up many times. The chain joins TRBV6-1 to TRBJ1-5; D may be TRBD1 (6 bases). Germline V gene data show CDR1 as MNHNS and CDR2 as SASEGT. This CDR3 has 12 residues. V shed 7 bases and J shed 10 bases, with 14 bases lying between them. This CDR3 is CASKRGARPQHF. CDR3 coding DNA: TGTGCCAGCAAGAGGGGGGCGCGACCCCAGCATTTT.

J is TRBJ2-7 and V is TRBV19; D is possibly TRBD1 or TRBD2 (5 bases each). This CDR3 is 15 amino acids long. Trimming stripped 5 bases from V and 3 bases from J, with 17 bases between. Germline lookup yields CDR1 LNHDA and CDR2 SQIVND (reference sequence). The DNA of the CDR3 is TGTGCCAGTAGTTCCCTGACTCGTGGGGGCTACGAGCAGTACTTC. Amino acid sequence: CASSSLTRGGYEQYF.